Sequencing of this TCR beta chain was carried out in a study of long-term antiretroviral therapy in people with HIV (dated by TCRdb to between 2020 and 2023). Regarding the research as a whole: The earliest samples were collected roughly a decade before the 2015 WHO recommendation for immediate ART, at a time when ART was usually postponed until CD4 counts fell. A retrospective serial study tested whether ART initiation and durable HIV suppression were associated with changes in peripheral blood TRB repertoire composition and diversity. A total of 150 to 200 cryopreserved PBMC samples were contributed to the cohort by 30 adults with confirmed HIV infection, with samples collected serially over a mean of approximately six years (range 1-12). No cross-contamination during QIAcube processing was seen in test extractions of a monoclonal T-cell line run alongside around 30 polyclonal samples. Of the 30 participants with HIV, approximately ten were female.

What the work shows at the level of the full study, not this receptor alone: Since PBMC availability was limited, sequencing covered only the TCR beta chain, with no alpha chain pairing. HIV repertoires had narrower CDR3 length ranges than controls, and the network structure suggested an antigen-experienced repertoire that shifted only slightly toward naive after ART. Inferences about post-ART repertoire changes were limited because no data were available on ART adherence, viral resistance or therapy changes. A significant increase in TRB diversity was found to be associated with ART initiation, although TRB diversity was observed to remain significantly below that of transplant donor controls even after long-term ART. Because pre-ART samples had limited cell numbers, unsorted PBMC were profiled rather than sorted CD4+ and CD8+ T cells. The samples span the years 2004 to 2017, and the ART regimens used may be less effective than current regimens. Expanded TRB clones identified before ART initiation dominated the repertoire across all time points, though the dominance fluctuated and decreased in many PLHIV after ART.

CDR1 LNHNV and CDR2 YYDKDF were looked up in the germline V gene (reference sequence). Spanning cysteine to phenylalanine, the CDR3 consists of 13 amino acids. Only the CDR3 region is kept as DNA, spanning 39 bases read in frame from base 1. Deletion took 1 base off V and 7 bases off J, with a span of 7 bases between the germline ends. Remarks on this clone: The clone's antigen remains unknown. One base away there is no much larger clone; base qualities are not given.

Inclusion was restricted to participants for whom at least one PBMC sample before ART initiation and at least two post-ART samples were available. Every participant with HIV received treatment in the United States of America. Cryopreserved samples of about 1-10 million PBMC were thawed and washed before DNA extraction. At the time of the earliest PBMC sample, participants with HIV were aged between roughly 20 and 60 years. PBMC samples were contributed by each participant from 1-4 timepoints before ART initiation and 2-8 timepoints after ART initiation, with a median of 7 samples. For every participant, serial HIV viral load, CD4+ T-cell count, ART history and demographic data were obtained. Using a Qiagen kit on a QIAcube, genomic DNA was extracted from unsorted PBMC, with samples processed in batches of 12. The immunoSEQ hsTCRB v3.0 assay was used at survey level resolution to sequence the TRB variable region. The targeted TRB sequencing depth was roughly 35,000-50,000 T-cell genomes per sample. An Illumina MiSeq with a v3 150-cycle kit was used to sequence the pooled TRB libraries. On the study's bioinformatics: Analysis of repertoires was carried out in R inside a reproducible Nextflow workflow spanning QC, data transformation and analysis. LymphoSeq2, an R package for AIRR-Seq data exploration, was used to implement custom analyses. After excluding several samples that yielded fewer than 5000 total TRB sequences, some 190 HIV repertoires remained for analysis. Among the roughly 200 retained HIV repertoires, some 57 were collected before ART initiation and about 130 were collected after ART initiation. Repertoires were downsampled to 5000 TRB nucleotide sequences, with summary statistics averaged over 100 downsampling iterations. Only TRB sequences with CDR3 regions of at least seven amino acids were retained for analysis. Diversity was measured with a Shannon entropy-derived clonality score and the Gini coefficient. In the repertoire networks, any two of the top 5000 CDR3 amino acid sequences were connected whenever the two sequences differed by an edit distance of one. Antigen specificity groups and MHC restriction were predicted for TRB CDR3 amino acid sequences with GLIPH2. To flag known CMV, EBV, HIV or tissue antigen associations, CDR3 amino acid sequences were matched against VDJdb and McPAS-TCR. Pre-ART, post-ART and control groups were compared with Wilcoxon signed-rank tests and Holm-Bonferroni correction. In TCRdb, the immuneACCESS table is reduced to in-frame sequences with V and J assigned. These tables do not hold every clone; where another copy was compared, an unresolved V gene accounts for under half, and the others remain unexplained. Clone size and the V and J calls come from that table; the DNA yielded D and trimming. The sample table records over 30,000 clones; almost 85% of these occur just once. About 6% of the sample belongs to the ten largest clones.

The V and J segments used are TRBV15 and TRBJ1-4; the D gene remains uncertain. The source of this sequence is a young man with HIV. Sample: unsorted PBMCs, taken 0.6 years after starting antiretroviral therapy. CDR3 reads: CATSRVPSEKLFF. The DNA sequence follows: TGTGCCACCAGCAGAGTTCCATCTGAAAAACTGTTTTTT.